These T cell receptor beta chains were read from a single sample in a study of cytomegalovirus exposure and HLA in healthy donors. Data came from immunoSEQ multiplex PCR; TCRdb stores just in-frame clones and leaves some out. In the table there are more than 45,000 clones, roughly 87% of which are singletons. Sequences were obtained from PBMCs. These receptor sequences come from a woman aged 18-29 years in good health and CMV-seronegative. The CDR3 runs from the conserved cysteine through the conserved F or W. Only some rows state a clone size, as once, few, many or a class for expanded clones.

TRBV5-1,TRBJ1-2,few,CASSLEGTGFGYTF
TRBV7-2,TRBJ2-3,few,CASSLVTTDTQYF
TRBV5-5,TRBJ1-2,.,CASSQASNSLYYGYTF
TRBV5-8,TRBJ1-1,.,CASSLWGGPTEAFF
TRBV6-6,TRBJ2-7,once,CASSYLGLRKGDEQYF
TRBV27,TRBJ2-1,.,CASSSILAGGRPSYNEQFF
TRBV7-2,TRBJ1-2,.,CASSPDGQGHAGYTF
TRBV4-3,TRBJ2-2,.,CASSQEVGGELFF
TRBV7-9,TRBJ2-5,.,CASSIRLAGVQETQYF
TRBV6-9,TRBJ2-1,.,CASSSPGLAEDSYNEQFF
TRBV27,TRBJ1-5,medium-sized,CASSFSIAMPQHF
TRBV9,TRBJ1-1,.,CASSSGVGNTEAFF
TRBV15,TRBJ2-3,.,CATAARLAGTDTQYF
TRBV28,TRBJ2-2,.,CASSDQSGRSITGELFF
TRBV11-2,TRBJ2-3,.,CASSTGGVGGTQYF
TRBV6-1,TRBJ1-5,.,CASCRDTYEPQHF
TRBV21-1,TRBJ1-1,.,CASSKTGGPYEVAEAFF
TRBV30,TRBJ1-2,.,CAWSEQGPYGYTF
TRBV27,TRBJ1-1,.,CASSLVGQGVGSYTEAFF
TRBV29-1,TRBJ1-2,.,CSVGQRGAHHGYTF
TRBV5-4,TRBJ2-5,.,CASSLDTFQETQYF
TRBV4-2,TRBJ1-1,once,CASSQETGEYVMNTEAFF
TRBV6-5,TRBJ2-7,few,CATKTSGSEQYF
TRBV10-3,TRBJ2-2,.,CACSGSATGELFF
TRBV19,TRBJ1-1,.,CASSVPLGQGKSEAFF
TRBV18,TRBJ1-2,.,CASSPRNYGYTF
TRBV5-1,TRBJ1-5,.,CASSLLPADNSNQPQHF
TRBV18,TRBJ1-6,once,CASSPLAGADSPLHF
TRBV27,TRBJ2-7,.,CASTAGTSGGGSEQYF
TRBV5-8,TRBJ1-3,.,CASSTGTMSSGNTIYF
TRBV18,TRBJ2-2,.,CASSPEAGTVNTGELFF
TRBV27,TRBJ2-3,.,CASSFRRGGSDTQYF
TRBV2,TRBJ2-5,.,CASSHLLAGLYQETQYF
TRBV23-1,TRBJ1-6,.,CASSPLRPLHF
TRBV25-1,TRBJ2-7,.,CASRPNEVGYEQYF
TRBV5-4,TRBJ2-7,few,CASSSGTDSYEQYF